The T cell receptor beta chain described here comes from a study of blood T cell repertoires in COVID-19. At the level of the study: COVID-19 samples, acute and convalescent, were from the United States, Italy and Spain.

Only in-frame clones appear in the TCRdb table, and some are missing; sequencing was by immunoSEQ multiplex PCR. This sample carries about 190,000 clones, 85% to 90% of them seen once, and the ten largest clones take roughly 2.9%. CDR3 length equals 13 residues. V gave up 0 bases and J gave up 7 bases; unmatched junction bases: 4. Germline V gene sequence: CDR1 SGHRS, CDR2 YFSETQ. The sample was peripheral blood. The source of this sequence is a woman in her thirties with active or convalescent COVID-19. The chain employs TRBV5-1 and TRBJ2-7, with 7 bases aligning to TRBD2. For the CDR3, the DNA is TGCGCCAGCAGCTTGGAGGGAGCGGGGGAGCAGTACTTC. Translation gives CASSLEGAGEQYF.